The TCR beta chain under discussion was sequenced for a study of T cell repertoires in cytomegalovirus infection. Across the whole study: Based on public TCR beta signatures, there were indications of CMV infection and of a matching HLA type.

TCRdb ran MiXCR on the reads and lists one entry per CDR3 protein. The repertoire has 560,000 or so distinct CDR3 sequences, about 17% of them found once; the top ten carry 20% to 30%. This CDR3 contains 17 residues. The J segment lost 3 bases and the V segment lost 7 bases, leaving 12 bases of the junction unmatched. Germline CDR1 reads MNHEY; CDR2 reads SVGAGI. Sequenced material: CD8+ T cells from PBMCs. This receptor was identified in a human donor in good health (CMV status not recorded). Some clones in this sample may be carry-over from other donors' samples. The chain joins TRBV6-5 to TRBJ2-2; 9 bases agree with TRBD2. This chain's CDR3 is CASTRTQREAHTGELFF. The CDR3 region has the DNA TGTGCCAGCACTAGGACCCAGCGGGAGGCCCACACCGGGGAGCTGTTTTTT.